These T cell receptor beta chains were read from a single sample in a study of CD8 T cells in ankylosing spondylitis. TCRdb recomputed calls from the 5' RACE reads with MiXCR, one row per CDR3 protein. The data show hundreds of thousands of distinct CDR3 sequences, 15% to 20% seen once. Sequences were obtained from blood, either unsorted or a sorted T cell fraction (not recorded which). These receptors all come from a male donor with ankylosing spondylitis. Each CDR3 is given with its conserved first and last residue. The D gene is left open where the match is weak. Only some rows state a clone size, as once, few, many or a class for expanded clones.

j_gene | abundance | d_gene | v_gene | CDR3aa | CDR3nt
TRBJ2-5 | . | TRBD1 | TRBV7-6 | CASTDLQGSGTQYF | TGTGCCAGCACCGACCTACAGGGGAGCGGGACCCAGTACTTC
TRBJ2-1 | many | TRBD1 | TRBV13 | CASSPWNDRGYYNEQFF | TGTGCCAGCAGCCCTTGGAATGACAGGGGCTACTACAATGAGCAGTTCTTC
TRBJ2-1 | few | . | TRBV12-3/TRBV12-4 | CASSPGGASSYNEQFF | TGTGCCAGCAGCCCCGGAGGGGCCAGCTCCTACAATGAGCAGTTCTTC
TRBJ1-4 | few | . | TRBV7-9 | CASSSRNIEKLFF | TGTGCCAGCAGCTCCCGAAATATTGAAAAACTGTTTTTT
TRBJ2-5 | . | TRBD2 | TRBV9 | CASSVRAGAWGETQYF | TGTGCCAGCAGCGTAAGAGCGGGGGCCTGGGGAGAGACCCAGTACTTC
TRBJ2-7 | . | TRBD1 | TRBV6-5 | CASSYKTGGFYEQYF | TGTGCCAGCAGTTACAAAACAGGGGGATTCTACGAGCAGTACTTC
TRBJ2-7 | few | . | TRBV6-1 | CASRNTKRPNYEQYF | TGTGCCAGCAGGAATACTAAGAGGCCTAACTACGAGCAGTACTTC
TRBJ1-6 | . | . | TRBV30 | CAWTLSQGSPLHF | TGTGCCTGGACCCTCTCCCAGGGGTCACCCCTCCACTTT
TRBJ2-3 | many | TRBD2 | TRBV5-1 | CASSLTSGTSTDTQYF | TGCGCCAGCAGCTTAACTAGCGGTACTAGCACAGATACGCAGTATTTT
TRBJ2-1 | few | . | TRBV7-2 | CASSSTGSSYNEQFF | TGTGCCAGCAGCTCCACAGGGAGCTCCTACAATGAGCAGTTCTTC
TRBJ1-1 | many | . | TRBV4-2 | CASSQALKNTEAFF | TGTGCCAGCAGCCAGGCGTTGAAGAACACTGAAGCTTTCTTT
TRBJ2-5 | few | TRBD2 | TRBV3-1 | CASSQEVSGETQYF | TGTGCCAGCAGCCAAGAGGTTAGCGGGGAGACCCAGTACTTC
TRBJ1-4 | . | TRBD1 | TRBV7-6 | CASSFSRGRGEKLFF | TGTGCCAGCAGCTTTTCCAGGGGGCGCGGGGAAAAACTGTTTTTT
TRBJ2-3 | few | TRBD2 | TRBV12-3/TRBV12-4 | CASSLALGSSGSLDTQYF | TGTGCCAGCAGTTTAGCGCTTGGATCTAGCGGGAGCTTGGATACGCAGTATTTT
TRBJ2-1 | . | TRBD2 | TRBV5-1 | CASSLGLAGQNEQFF | TGCGCCAGCAGCTTAGGACTAGCGGGACAAAATGAGCAGTTCTTC
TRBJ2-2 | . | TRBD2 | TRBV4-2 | CASSPGVLAGTLYTGELFF | TGTGCCAGCAGCCCCGGGGTACTAGCGGGGACGCTTTACACCGGGGAGCTGTTTTTT
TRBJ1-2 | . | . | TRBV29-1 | CGGGRDYGYTF | TGCGGGGGGGGCAGGGACTATGGCTACACCTTC
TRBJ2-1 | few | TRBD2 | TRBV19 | CASKMGGVLRNEQFF | TGTGCCAGTAAAATGGGGGGGGTACTACGCAATGAGCAGTTCTTC
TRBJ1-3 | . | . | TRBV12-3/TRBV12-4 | CASGEGVHTIYF | TGTGCCAGCGGAGAGGGGGTCCACACCATATATTTT
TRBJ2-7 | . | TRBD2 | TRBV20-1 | CSEKGLGTTTYEQYF | TGCAGTGAGAAAGGTTTGGGGACTACAACCTACGAGCAGTACTTC
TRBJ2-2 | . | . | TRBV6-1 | CASSVRSLGTKPNTGELFF | TGTGCCAGCAGTGTCCGTTCGCTTGGCACGAAACCGAACACCGGGGAGCTGTTTTTT
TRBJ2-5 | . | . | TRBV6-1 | CASSVRGKGEETQYF | TGTGCCAGCAGTGTCCGCGGGAAGGGAGAAGAGACCCAGTACTTC
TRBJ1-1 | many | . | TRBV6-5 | CASSYSIGGNTEAFF | TGTGCCAGCAGTTACTCGATAGGGGGGAACACTGAAGCTTTCTTT
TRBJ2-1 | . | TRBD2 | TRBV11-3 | CASSLGAGGGWDEQFF | TGTGCCAGCAGCTTAGGAGCGGGGGGCGGGTGGGATGAGCAGTTCTTC
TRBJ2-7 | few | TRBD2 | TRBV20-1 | CSARSPTTSGSSYEQYF | TGCAGTGCTAGATCCCCGACCACTAGCGGGAGCTCCTACGAGCAGTACTTC
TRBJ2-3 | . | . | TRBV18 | CASSPSGGRSTDTQYF | TGTGCCAGCTCACCCTCGGGGGGCCGAAGCACAGATACGCAGTATTTT
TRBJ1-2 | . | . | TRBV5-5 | CASSLSVYLDRDFYGYTF | TGTGCCAGCAGCTTGAGTGTTTATCTGGACAGAGATTTCTATGGCTACACCTTC
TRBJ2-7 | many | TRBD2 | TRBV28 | CASSLGGGNFHEQYF | TGTGCCAGCAGCCTTGGGGGGGGAAATTTCCACGAGCAGTACTTC
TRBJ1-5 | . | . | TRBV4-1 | CASSQDHWGNQPQHF | TGCGCCAGCAGCCAAGATCATTGGGGCAATCAGCCCCAGCATTTT
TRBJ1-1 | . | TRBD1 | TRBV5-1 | CASSLGQGGPQNTEAFF | TGCGCCAGCAGCTTGGGACAGGGAGGTCCTCAGAACACTGAAGCTTTCTTT
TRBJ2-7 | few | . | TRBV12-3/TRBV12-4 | CASSPPGLSSYEQYF | TGTGCCAGCAGTCCCCCCGGACTCAGCTCCTACGAGCAGTACTTC
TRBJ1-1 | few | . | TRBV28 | CASSSAGSSEAFF | TGTGCCAGCAGTTCCGCGGGCTCCTCTGAAGCTTTCTTT
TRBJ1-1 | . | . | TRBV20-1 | CSAFAGGWANTEAFF | TGCAGTGCTTTCGCCGGGGGGTGGGCCAACACTGAAGCTTTCTTT
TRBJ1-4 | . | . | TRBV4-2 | CASSQTDSYEKLFF | TGTGCCAGCAGCCAGACGGACAGCTATGAAAAACTGTTTTTT
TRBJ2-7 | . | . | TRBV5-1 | CASSLDASSYEQYF | TGCGCCAGCAGCTTGGACGCAAGCTCCTACGAGCAGTACTTC
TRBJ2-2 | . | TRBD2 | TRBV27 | CASSIPGLAGTGELFF | TGTGCCAGCAGTATCCCGGGGTTAGCGGGCACCGGGGAGCTGTTTTTT
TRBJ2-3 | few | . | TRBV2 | CASSEGALNADTQYF | TGTGCCAGCAGTGAAGGGGCTCTAAATGCAGATACGCAGTATTTT
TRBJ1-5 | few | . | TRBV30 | CAWGPRDNQPQHF | TGTGCCTGGGGCCCGCGGGACAATCAGCCCCAGCATTTT
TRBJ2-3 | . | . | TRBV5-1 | CASTRGGSDTQYF | TGCGCCAGCACCCGAGGAGGTTCAGATACGCAGTATTTT
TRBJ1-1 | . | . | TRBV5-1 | CASSLRTDEAFF | TGCGCCAGCAGTTTACGGACAGATGAAGCTTTCTTT
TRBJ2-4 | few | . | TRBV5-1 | CASSLTTLAKNIQYF | TGCGCCAGCAGCTTGACCACATTAGCCAAAAACATTCAGTACTTC